The 7 T cell receptor beta chains listed next were all sequenced from one sample in a study of T-cell memory formation after mild COVID-19. TCRdb reprocessed the 5' RACE reads via MiXCR and lists one record per CDR3 protein. Seen here are some 320,000 distinct CDR3 sequences, 13% to 15% observed once, and the top ten hold around 20%. Material for sequencing was PBMCs or a T cell subset sorted from them (not recorded which). These receptor sequences come from a young man who had mild COVID-19 (a few samples of this study predate the infection). Cell type and time point are not known.

This clonotype has more than one count but fewer than ten. The chain employs TRBV5-6 and TRBJ2-1; TRBD2 matches 14 bases. CDR1 SGHDT and CDR2 YYEEEE come from the germline V gene. The CDR3 extends over 15 amino acids. The junction had 3 bases not matched to a gene; V was cut back by 3 bases and J by 7 bases. The CDR3 reads CASSSGTSGGNEQFF. CDR3 bases: TGTGCCAGCAGCTCCGGGACTAGCGGGGGTAATGAGCAGTTCTTC. Complete variable domain (other parts from reference TRBV5-6 and TRBJ2-1): DAGVTQSPTHLIKTRGQQVTLRCSPKSGHDTVSWYQQALGQGPQFIFQYYEEEERQRGNFPDRFSGHQFPNYSSELNVNALLLGDSALYLCASSSGTSGGNEQFFGPGTRLTVL.

Only a few counts were recorded for this clonotype. The rearrangement uses TRBV10-3 and TRBJ2-5, with 7 nucleotides matching TRBD2. Per germline, CDR1 ENHRY and CDR2 SYGVKD. This CDR3 spans 13 amino acids. The J segment lost 5 bases and the V segment lost 10 bases, leaving 10 bases of the junction unmatched. The CDR3 is CATQRDYAETQYF. Written as DNA, the CDR3 is TGTGCCACGCAACGGGACTACGCGGAGACCCAGTACTTC.

This clonotype was detected a few times. The chain carries TRBV9 and TRBJ1-2; D is unresolved. Between the trimmed V and J ends, which lost 0 bases and 8 bases, there was a span of 8 bases. In germline, CDR1 is SGDLS, CDR2 YYNGEE. The length of the CDR3 is 12 residues. The CDR3 sequence is CASSVGQGGYTF. The CDR3 DNA sequence: TGTGCCAGCAGCGTAGGCCAAGGGGGCTACACCTTC.

The table lists this clonotype with a few counts. V is TRBV9 and J is TRBJ1-4; TRBD1 agrees at 9 bases. The J segment lost 7 bases and the V segment lost 2 bases, leaving 6 bases of the junction unmatched. This CDR3 region has 15 residues. Germline-derived CDR1 and CDR2 are SGDLS and YYNGEE. CDR3 residues: CASSVQDRGSEKLFF. Written as DNA, the CDR3 is TGTGCCAGCAGCGTCCAGGACAGGGGTAGTGAAAAACTGTTTTTT.

This clonotype was seen ten or more times. This chain uses TRBV20-1 with TRBJ2-7; no definite D call. The CDR3 sequence is 12 residues long. Trimming stripped 0 bases from V and 4 bases from J, with 7 bases between. Germline CDR1 and CDR2: DFQATT and SNEGSKA (reference sequence). The CDR3 DNA reads TGCAGTGCTAGAGAGGGTCCGTACGAGCAGTACTTC. Translated: CSAREGPYEQYF.

The V and J genes are TRBV7-2 and TRBJ2-7; no reliable D call. The CDR3 contains 14 residues. Trimming took off 5 bases at V and 4 bases at J, with 15 bases between the two ends. Per the germline V gene, CDR1 is SGHTA and CDR2 is FQGNSA. CDR3 nucleotide sequence: TGTGCCAGCAGCCTCCTCTTCGACGGATACGAGCAGTACGTC. It translates to CASSLLFDGYEQYV.

The V call is TRBV30, the J call TRBJ2-5, with 10 positions matching TRBD1. Per the germline V gene, CDR1 is GTSNPN and CDR2 is SVGIG (reference sequence). V shed 5 bases and J 7 bases; nucleotides not matched to a gene: 4. This CDR3 is built from 12 residues. The CDR3 sequence is CAWDRGLGTQYF. Written as DNA, the CDR3 is TGTGCCTGGGACAGGGGGCTCGGGACCCAGTACTTC.